This T cell receptor (beta chain) is from a study of blood T cell repertoires in COVID-19. Overall study: Specimens from acute and convalescent COVID-19 originated in the United States, Italy and Spain.

The CDR3 has 14 residues. CDR1 and CDR2 from the germline V gene are ENHRY and SYGVKD. The V gene end was trimmed by 6 bases and the J gene end by 4 bases; junction bases not matched to a gene: 5. In the original workflow: Amplification of reference gene primers provided the estimated nucleated cell counts. The repertoire was sequenced with immunoSEQ multiplex PCR; TCRdb's copy has only in-frame clones and lacks some. V and J calls and clone size follow that table, whereas D and trimming were derived from the DNA. This sample has over 30,000 clones, with 90% found just once. This chain links TRBV10-3 with TRBJ1-3; 8 nucleotides align to TRBD1. The sample comprised peripheral blood. This clonotype was obtained from a man in his 70s with acute or convalescent COVID-19. CDR3 sequence (DNA): TGTGCCATCAGGGTAGACAGGGGAGGAAACACCATATATTTT. Amino acids: CAIRVDRGGNTIYF.